The 8 T cell receptor beta chains below all came from one sample that was sequenced in a study of cytomegalovirus exposure and HLA in healthy donors. The PCR made use of 60 Vbeta and 13 Jbeta primers. The assay was immunoSEQ multiplex PCR, and TCRdb's table has in-frame clones only and misses some. Of fewer than 250,000 clones in the sample, around 86% were seen once. Sample: PBMCs. All receptors come from a woman aged 50 to 60 in good health and CMV-seropositive.

This chain uses TRBV19 with TRBJ2-5, with D possibly TRBD1 on 6 matching bases. The J call may be in error: the DNA end matches TRBJ2-7 better. The CDR3 extends over 13 amino acids. Germline V CDR1 and CDR2: LNHDA, SQIVND (reference sequence). This CDR3 is CASSGGLSYEQYF. CDR3 coding DNA: TGTGCCAGTAGTGGGGGCCTATCCTACGAGCAGTACTTC.

For this clone: A read error may account for a junction end that differs from germline. The rearrangement links TRBV7-9 to TRBJ2-7; D is possibly TRBD2 (5 bases). The CDR3 totals 12 residues. Per germline, CDR1 SEHNR and CDR2 FQNEAQ (reference sequence). Here the CDR3 reads CSSSMIRGKQYF. In nucleotides, the CDR3 is TGTTCCAGCAGCATGATCCGAGGGAAGCAGTACTTC.

V usage is TRBV29-1 and J usage is TRBJ1-2, with 7 bases identical to TRBD1. V was pared by 8 bases and J by 7 bases, with 16 bases of the junction left unmatched. Germline values: CDR1 SQVTM, CDR2 ANQGSEA. CDR3 length: 14 residues. CDR3 region: CSSAGGSNYGGYTF. Here the CDR3 DNA reads TGCAGCTCAGCAGGGGGGTCTAACTATGGTGGCTACACCTTC.

The chain combines TRBV5-1 with TRBJ2-5; D remains unclear. Trimming took 2 bases from V and 4 from J, leaving 9 bases between them. The CDR3 has 13 residues. Germline V gene lookup returns CDR1 SGHRS and CDR2 YFSETQ. This CDR3 is CASSLGERETQYF. For the CDR3, the DNA is TGCGCCAGCAGCTTAGGAGAGAGAGAGACCCAGTACTTC.

The V gene is TRBV4-1, the J gene TRBJ1-2, with D unclear. V lost 0 bases to trimming and J lost 8 bases, with 13 bases between them. The CDR3 is 14 residues long. Looked up from germline, CDR1 is MGHRA and CDR2 is YSYEKL. The CDR3 spells CASSQDGRAGGYTF. The CDR3 DNA follows: TGCGCCAGCAGCCAAGATGGCCGGGCGGGGGGCTACACCTTC.

This rearrangement joins TRBV5-1 to TRBJ2-1, with 8 bases that match TRBD2. With 7 bases clipped from V and 9 bases from J, the junction kept 15 bases outside the gene matches. Looked up from germline, CDR1 is SGHRS and CDR2 is YFSETQ. The CDR3 totals 15 residues. Here the CDR3 DNA reads TGCGCCAGCCGAAGACCGGGACTAGTGTTCACTGAGCAGTTCTTC. Residues: CASRRPGLVFTEQFF.

The chain carries TRBV5-1 and TRBJ1-4, with D possibly TRBD1 on 5 matching bases. Trimming took off 0 bases at V and 8 bases at J, with 14 bases between the two ends. The germline V gene encodes CDR1 SGHRS and CDR2 YFSETQ. This CDR3 region has 15 residues. Here the CDR3 DNA reads TGCGCCAGCAGCTTGGGAGTAAGGGGTGGAGAAAAACTGTTTTTT. As protein: CASSLGVRGGEKLFF. The whole variable domain, remainder taken from reference TRBV5-1 and TRBJ1-4, is KAGVTQTPRYLIKTRGQQVTLSCSPISGHRSVSWYQQTPGQGLQFLFEYFSETQRNKGNFPGRFSGRQFSNSRSEMNVSTLELGDSALYLCASSLGVRGGEKLFFGSGTQLSVL.

The gene calls are TRBV5-6 and TRBJ1-2, with D tentatively TRBD1 (6 bases). The CDR3 covers 14 residues. The V gene's germline CDR1 is SGHDT and CDR2 YYEEEE. V was clipped by 0 bases and J by 8 bases, with 14 bases between them. CDR3 DNA: TGTGCCAGCAGCTTGGTGGGGGGGGCGGAAGGCTACACCTTC. Translating it yields CASSLVGGAEGYTF.